The T cell receptor (beta chain) under discussion was sequenced for a study of T-cell memory formation after mild COVID-19. Worth noting for this clonotype: Its matching antigen is unknown.

Per germline, CDR1 SNHLY and CDR2 FYNNEI. This CDR3 contains 15 residues. The V and J ends lost 8 bases and 0 bases respectively, with 14 bases between them. TCRdb called the 5' RACE reads again in MiXCR, with one record for every CDR3 protein. The sample yields approximately 210,000 distinct CDR3 sequences, around 25% seen once. Findings and limits, study-wide: Contracting clones from day 15 to 85 showed balanced CD4/CD8; later expanders favored CD4+.

Sequencing input: PBMCs or a T cell subset sorted from them (not recorded which). V and J are TRBV2 and TRBJ2-1; no firm D call. The sequence derives from an adult woman who had mild COVID-19 (a few samples of this study predate the infection). Cell type and time point are not known. The CDR3 reads CASRMNSGSYNEQFF. For the CDR3, the DNA is TGTGCCAGCCGGATGAATTCGGGCTCCTACAATGAGCAGTTCTTC.